The present TCR beta chain was sequenced within a study of early T cells in non-severe SARS-CoV-2 infection. Study-level background: Sequencing input comprised bulk RNA from unsorted whole blood; chain pairing was not available. Findings of the study overall: Clonotype matching in VDJdb favored anti-spike CD8 responses and did not capture private and CD4 specificities.

Germline CDR1 SGHAT, CDR2 FQNNGV. This CDR3 spans 13 amino acids. V lost 3 bases, J lost 8 bases, and 13 bases lay in between. This clonotype was detected many times. Its antigen is still unknown. Unique molecular identifiers tagged individual cDNA molecules. TCRdb re-derived calls from the 5' RACE reads in MiXCR, one entry per CDR3 protein. The table shows tens of thousands of distinct CDR3 sequences, with 5% to 7.5% occurring only once. The sample consisted of whole blood, taken at baseline. The chain combines TRBV11-2 with TRBJ1-1; D unresolved. The receptor's source is an adult who was a healthcare worker with PCR-confirmed SARS-CoV-2 infection or an uninfected control (not recorded which). In DNA, the CDR3 is TGTGCCAGCAGCTTCATGGCAGAAAAAGAAGCTTTCTTT. This codes for CASSFMAEKEAFF.